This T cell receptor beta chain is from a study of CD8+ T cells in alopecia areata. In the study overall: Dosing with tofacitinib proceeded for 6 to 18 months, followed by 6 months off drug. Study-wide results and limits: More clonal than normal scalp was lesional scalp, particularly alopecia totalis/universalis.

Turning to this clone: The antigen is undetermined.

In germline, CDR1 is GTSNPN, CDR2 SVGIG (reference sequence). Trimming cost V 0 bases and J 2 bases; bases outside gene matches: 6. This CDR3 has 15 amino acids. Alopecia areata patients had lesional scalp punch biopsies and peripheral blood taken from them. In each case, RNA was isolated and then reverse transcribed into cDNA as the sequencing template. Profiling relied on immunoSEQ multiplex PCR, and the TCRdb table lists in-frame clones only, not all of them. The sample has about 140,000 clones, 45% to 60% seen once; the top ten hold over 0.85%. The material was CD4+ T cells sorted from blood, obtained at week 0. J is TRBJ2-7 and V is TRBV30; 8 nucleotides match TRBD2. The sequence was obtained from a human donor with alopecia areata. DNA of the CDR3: TGTGCCTGGAGTGTTTCTGGGACTAGGACCTACGAGCAGTACTTC. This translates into CAWSVSGTRTYEQYF. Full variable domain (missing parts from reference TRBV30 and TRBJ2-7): SQTIHQWPATLVQPVGSPLSLECTVEGTSNPNLYWYRQAAGRGLQLLFYSVGIGQISSEVPQNLSASRPQDRQFILSSKKLLLSDSGFYLCAWSVSGTRTYEQYFGPGTRLTVT.